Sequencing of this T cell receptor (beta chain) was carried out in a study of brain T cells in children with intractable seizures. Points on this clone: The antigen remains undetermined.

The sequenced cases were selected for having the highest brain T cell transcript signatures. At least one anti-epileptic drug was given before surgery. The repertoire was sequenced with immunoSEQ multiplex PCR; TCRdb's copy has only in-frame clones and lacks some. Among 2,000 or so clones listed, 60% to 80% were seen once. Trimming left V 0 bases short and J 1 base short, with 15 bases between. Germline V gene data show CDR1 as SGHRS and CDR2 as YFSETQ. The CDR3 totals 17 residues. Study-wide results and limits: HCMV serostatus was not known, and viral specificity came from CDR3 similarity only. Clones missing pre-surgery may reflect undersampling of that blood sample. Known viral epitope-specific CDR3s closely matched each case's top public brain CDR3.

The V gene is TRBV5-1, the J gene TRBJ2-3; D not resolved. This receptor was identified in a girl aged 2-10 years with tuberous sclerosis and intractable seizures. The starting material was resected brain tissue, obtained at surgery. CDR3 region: CASSLESGEGGTDTQYF. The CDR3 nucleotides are TGCGCCAGCAGCTTGGAATCCGGAGAAGGCGGCACAGATACGCAGTATTTT.